The 2 T cell receptor beta chains presented below share a single source sample, sequenced in a study of T-cell reconstitution after alpha-beta-depleted transplantation in children. It was with unique molecular identifiers that the TCRbeta library was prepared. TCRdb fed the PCR reads into MiXCR, producing one record per CDR3 protein. The sample includes about 610,000 distinct CDR3 sequences, under 12% of them seen just once. Here the sequenced sample was PBMCs from the stem cell graft donor, taken from the stem cell graft. Every receptor here comes from a human donor who donated a stem cell graft to a child with acute myeloid leukemia.

The CDR3 DNA reads TGCGCCAGCAATCCCTTCGGGCCAATCAACAATGAGCAGTTCTTC. Amino acids: CASNPFGPINNEQFF. J is TRBJ2-1 and V is TRBV5-1; D is unresolved. This CDR3 contains 15 residues. Trimming left V 6 bases short and J 5 bases short, with 18 bases between. Germline V gene sequence: CDR1 SGHRS, CDR2 YFSETQ.

This clonotype was recorded at least ten times. The rearrangement joins TRBV6-1 to TRBJ2-5; D not certain. Germline CDR1 MNHNS, CDR2 SASEGT. This CDR3 comprises 14 residues. V lost 6 bases and J lost 4, with 15 bases in between. The CDR3 reads CASRLDNGRETQYF. The CDR3 DNA is TGTGCCAGCAGGCTTGATAACGGGCGAGAGACCCAGTACTTC.